The clone carrying this T cell receptor beta chain was counted only a few times. The antigen remains undetermined. Study conclusions and caveats: Greatest tumor Treg TCR overlap was with tumor naive CD4+ cells.

The germline gives CDR1 SGHTA, CDR2 FQGNSA. Deletions cut 5 bases from V and 4 bases from J, with 7 bases between. The CDR3 is made up of 12 amino acids. MiXCR, run by TCRdb on the 5' RACE reads, gives a single entry per CDR3 protein. The sample yields 62,000 or so distinct CDR3 sequences, nearly 30% seen once. The sequenced material came from tumor-infiltrating naive CD4+ T cells sorted from the breast tumor. Subset meaning: naive CD4+ T cells, CD4+CD45RA+CD25-. The V and J genes are TRBV7-2 and TRBJ2-3; D is ambiguous. The receptor was derived from a female donor with breast cancer. In nucleotides, the CDR3 is TGTGCCAGCAGCCCTGCCGCAGATACGCAGTATTTT. Translated, it gives CASSPAADTQYF.